This T cell receptor (beta chain) was identified in a study of blood T cell repertoires in COVID-19. At the level of the study: Acute and convalescent COVID-19 samples came from the United States, Italy and Spain. T cells, B-cell-depleted T cells, or PBMCs provided the cDNA or gDNA that served as material.

V lost 5 bases to trimming and J lost 6 bases; unmatched junction nucleotides: 5. The germline V gene has CDR1 MGHRA and CDR2 YSYEKL. The CDR3 is 13 amino acids. This clone appeared once. How the authors handled the data: Cell counts per sample came from amplifying reference gene primers. Profiling relied on immunoSEQ multiplex PCR, and the TCRdb table lists in-frame clones only, not all of them. The V and J calls and clone size are taken from that table; D and trimming were inferred from the DNA. The data contain more than 95,000 clones, 88% of them singletons. This TCR was sampled from a woman at least 80 years old with acute or convalescent COVID-19. The sample taken for sequencing was peripheral blood. The chain recombines TRBV4-1 with TRBJ2-3, with 7 bases matching TRBD1. CDR3 sequence: CASSGGQHDTQYF. CDR3 nucleotide sequence: TGCGCCAGCAGCGGGGGACAGCATGATACGCAGTATTTT.